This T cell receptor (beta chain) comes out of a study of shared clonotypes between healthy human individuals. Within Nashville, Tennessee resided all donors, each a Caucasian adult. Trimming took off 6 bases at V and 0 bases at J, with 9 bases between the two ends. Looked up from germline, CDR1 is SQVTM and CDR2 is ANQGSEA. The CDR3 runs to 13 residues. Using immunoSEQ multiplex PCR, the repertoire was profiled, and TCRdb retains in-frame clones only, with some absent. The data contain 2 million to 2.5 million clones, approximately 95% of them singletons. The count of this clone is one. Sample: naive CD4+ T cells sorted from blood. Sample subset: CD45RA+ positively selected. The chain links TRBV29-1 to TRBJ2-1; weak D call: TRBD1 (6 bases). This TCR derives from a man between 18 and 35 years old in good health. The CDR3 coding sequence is TGCAGCGTCGGACAGCGCTCCTACAATGAGCAGTTCTTC. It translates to CSVGQRSYNEQFF.